Given below is one T cell receptor beta chain in context. Its antigen specificity is not known. It has no much larger one-base neighbor in the sample; base qualities were not kept. The data stem from a study of blood T cell repertoires in COVID-19 (dated by TCRdb to 2018 to 2020). Background for the entire study: Collaborator samples came from the United States, Italy and Spain and covered acute and convalescent phases of COVID-19. The prospective study material was composed of cDNA or gDNA derived from T cells, B-cell-depleted T cells, or PBMCs. Deeply sampled blood TCRbeta repertoires from subjects exposed to, actively infected with, or recovered from COVID-19 were included in the dataset. A freely available public database, intended as a resource for researchers studying the immune response to SARS-CoV-2, is where the repertoires were released. The samples were drawn from the first 160 participants of the ongoing ImmuneRACE study and from 1,254 subjects provided by 6 global collaborators. The sample metadata nearly always contained a de-identified subject ID, COVID-19 status, age in years and sex. Where available, HLA class I and class II types were taken from metadata supplied by the sample provider and were not determined by assay-based typing.

The collaborating institutions used their own protocols to collect whole blood in K2EDTA tubes. For TCRbeta analysis, collaborators shipped samples in one of three forms: frozen whole blood, isolated PBMCs, or DNA extracted from either of those sample types. The paper as a whole reports these results and caveats: Clinical and demographic metadata were provided uncurated, with the amount varying by source and participant.

V was cut back by 1 base and J by 8 bases, leaving a gap of 14 bases between them. Including cysteine and phenylalanine, the CDR3 has 14 amino acids. Only the CDR3 DNA is retained, 42 bases long and in frame from the first base. The germline V gene supplies CDR1 LGHNA and CDR2 YNFKEQ. The immunoSEQ Assay, a bias-controlled multiplex PCR, was used to amplify TCRbeta CDR3 regions from genomic DNA. The study's own analysis went as follows. Nucleated cell counts per sample were estimated from amplification of reference gene primers within the assay. To quantify the absolute abundance of each unique TCRbeta CDR3 rearrangement, sequence reads were collapsed and filtered. For each sample, productive Simpson clonality was calculated by taking the square root of Simpson's diversity index across productive rearrangements. TCRdb's version of the immuneACCESS table is confined to in-frame rearrangements and falls short of the full clone set. An unresolved V gene accounts for under half of the shortfall where checked; the remainder is of unknown origin. Clonal size and the V and J genes are those of that table, whereas D and trimming came from the DNA. The sample contains some 130,000 clones, 65% to 85% of them found a single time. The biggest ten clones account for approximately 2% of the sample.

The sequence came from a man aged 65 to 85 with acute or convalescent COVID-19. Sequenced: peripheral blood. The V and J genes are TRBV4-2 and TRBJ1-2; the best D guess is TRBD1, with 6 bases matching. The CDR3 reads CASSQGTDSDGYTF. At the DNA level, the sequence is TGTGCCAGCAGCCAAGGGACAGACTCCGACGGCTACACCTTC.